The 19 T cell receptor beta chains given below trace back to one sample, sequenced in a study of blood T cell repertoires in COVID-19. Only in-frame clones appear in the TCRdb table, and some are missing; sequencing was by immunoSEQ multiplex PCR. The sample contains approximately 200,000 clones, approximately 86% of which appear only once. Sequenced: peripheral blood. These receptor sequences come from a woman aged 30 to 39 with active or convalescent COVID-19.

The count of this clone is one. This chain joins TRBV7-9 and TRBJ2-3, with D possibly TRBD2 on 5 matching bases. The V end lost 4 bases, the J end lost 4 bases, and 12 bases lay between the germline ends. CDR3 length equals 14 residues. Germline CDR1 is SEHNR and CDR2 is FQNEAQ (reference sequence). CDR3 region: CASSSPWESDTQYF. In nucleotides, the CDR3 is TGTGCCAGCAGCTCCCCGTGGGAGTCAGATACGCAGTATTTT. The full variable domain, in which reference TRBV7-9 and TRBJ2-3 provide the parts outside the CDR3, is DTGVSQNPRHKITKRGQNVTFRCDPISEHNRLYWYRQTLGQGPEFLTYFQNEAQLEKSRLLSDRFSAERPKGSFSTLEIQRTEQGDSAMYLCASSSPWESDTQYFGPGTRLTVL.

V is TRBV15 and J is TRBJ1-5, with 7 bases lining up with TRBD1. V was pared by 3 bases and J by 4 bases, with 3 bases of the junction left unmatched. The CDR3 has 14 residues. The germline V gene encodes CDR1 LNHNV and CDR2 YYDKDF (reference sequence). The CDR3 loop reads CATSRGQQNQPQHF. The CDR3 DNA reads TGTGCCACCAGCAGGGGACAGCAGAATCAGCCCCAGCATTTT.

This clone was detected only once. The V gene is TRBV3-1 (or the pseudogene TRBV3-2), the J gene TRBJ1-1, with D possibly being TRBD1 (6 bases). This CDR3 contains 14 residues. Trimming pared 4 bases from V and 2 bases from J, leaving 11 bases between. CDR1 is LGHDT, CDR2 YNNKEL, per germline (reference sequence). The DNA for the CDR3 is TGTGCCAGCAGCCCACAGGGCTATAACACTGAAGCTTTCTTT. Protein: CASSPQGYNTEAFF.

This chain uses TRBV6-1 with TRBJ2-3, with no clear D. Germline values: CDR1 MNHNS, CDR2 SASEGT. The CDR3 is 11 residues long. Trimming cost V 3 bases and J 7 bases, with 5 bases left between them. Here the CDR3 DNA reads TGTGCCAGCAGTGAGCCTAATACGCAGTATTTT. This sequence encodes CASSEPNTQYF.

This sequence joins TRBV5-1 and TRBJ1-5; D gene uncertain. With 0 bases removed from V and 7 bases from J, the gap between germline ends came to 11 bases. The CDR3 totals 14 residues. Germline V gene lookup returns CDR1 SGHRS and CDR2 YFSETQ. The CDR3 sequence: CASSLGYPGQPQHF. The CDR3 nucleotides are TGCGCCAGCAGCTTGGGTTACCCTGGCCAGCCCCAGCATTTT.

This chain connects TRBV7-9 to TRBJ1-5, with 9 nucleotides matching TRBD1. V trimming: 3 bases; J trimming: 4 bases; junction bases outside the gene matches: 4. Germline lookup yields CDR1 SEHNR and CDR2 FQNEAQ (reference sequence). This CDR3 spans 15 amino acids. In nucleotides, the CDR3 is TGTGCCAGCAGCTTGGGACAGGGAAGAAATCAGCCCCAGCATTTT. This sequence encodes CASSLGQGRNQPQHF.

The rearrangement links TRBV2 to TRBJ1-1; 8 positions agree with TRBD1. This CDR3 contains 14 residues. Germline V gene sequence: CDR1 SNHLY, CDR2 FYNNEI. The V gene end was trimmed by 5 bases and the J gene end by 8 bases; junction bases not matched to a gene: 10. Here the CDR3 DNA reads TGTGCCAGCAGTCGGACAGGGAGTGGGACCGAAGCTTTCTTT. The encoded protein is CASSRTGSGTEAFF.

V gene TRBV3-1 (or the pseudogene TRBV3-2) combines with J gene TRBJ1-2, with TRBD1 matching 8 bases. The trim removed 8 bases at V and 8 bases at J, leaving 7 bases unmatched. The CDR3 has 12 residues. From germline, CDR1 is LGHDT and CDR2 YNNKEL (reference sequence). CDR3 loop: CASDGQGWGYTF. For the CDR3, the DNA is TGTGCCAGCGACGGACAGGGTTGGGGCTACACCTTC.

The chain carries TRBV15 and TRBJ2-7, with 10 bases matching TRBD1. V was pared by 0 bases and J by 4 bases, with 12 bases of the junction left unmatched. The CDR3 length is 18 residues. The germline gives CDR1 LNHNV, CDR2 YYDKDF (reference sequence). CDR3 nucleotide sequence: TGTGCCACCAGCAGAGATCGGACAGGGGGTCCGGAGGCGTACGAGCAGTACTTC. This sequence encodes CATSRDRTGGPEAYEQYF.

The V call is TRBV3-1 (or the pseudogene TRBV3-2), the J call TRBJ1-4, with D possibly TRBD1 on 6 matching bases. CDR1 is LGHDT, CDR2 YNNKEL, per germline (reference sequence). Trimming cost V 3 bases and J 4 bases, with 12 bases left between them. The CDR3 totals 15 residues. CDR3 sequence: CASSHRDTINEKLFF. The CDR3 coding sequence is TGTGCCAGCAGCCACCGGGACACGATTAATGAAAAACTGTTTTTT.

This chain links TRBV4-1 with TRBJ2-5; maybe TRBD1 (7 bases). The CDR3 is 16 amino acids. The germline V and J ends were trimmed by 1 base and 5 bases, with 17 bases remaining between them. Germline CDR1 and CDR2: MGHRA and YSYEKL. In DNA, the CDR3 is TGCGCCAGCAGCCAAGGCTCACTGACAGGGAGGGAGACCCAGTACTTC. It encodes CASSQGSLTGRETQYF.

CDR3: CASSIAIAGPTYEQYF. As DNA, the CDR3 is TGTGCCAGTAGTATAGCTATAGCGGGCCCGACCTACGAGCAGTACTTC. The V call is TRBV19, the J call TRBJ2-7; TRBD2 agrees at 7 bases. The CDR3 is 16 amino acids. Losses at the gene ends were 1 base for V and 2 bases for J; bases not matched to a gene: 8. Germline CDR1 reads LNHDA; CDR2 reads SQIVND (reference sequence).

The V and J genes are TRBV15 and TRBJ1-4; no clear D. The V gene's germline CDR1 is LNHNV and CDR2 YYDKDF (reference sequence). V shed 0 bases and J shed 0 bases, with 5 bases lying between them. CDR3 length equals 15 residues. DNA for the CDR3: TGTGCCACCAGCAGAGACCTTGCAACTAATGAAAAACTGTTTTTT. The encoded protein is CATSRDLATNEKLFF.

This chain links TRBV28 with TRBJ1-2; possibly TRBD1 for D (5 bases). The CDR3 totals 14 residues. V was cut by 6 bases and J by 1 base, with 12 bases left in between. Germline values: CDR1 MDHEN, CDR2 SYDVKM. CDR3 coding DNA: TGTGCCAGCAGGTGGCAGGGCGATAACTATGGCTACACCTTC. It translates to CASRWQGDNYGYTF.

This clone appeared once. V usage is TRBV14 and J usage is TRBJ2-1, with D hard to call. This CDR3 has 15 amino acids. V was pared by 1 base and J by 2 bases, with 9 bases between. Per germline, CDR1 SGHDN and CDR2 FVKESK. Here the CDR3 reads CASSQVGLPYNEQFF. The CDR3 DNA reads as TGTGCCAGCAGCCAAGTTGGTCTACCCTACAATGAGCAGTTCTTC.

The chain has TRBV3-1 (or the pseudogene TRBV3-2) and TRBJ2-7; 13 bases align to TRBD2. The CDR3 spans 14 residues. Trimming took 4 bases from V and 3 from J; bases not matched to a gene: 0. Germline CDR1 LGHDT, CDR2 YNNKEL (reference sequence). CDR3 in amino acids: CASSRTSGGYEQYF. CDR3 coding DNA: TGTGCCAGCAGCCGGACTAGCGGGGGCTACGAGCAGTACTTC.

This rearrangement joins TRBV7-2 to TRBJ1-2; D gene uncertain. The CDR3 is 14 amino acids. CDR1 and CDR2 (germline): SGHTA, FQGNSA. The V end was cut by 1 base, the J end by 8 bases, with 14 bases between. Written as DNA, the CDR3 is TGTGCCAGCAGCTTAGTAAGGACTCCTTCGGGCTACACCTTC. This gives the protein CASSLVRTPSGYTF.

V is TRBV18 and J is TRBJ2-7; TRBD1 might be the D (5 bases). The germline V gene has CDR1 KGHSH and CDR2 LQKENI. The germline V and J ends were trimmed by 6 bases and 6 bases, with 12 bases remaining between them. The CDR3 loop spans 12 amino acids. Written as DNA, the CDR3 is TGTGCCAGCTCGCCTCAGGGTGCCGAGCAGTACTTC. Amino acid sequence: CASSPQGAEQYF.

The CDR3 DNA sequence: TGTGCCAGCAGTTGGGACAGGGTGGGCTATGGCTACACCTTC. It specifies CASSWDRVGYGYTF. The genes are TRBV6-6 and TRBJ1-2, with TRBD1 identical over 9 bases. Germline V lookup: CDR1 MNHNY, CDR2 SVGAGI (reference sequence). The CDR3 is made up of 14 amino acids. With 4 bases clipped from V and 4 bases from J, the junction kept 4 bases outside the gene matches.